Listed below are T cell receptor beta chains from one sample, sequenced in a study of response to subunit inactivated influenza vaccine. TCRdb redid the calling of the RT-PCR reads with MiXCR, one entry per CDR3 protein. The sample lists 530,000 or so distinct CDR3 sequences, approximately 12% occurring once. Source: PBMCs from blood, taken on the day of vaccination. Every receptor here comes from a middle-aged man who received an inactivated influenza vaccine. Both conserved end residues are part of each CDR3. Fields, in order: D gene, J gene, V gene, clone size, CDR3 DNA, CDR3 protein. A D gene is named only where the DNA matches it firmly. Only some rows state a clone size, as once, few, many or a class for expanded clones.

D gene: TRBD2; J gene: TRBJ2-2; V gene: TRBV20-1; clone size: -; CDR3 DNA: TGCAGTGCTAATAATCCGGGACTACGTTCGAACACCGGGGAGCTGTTTTTT; CDR3 protein: CSANNPGLRSNTGELFF
D gene: -; J gene: TRBJ1-1; V gene: TRBV4-3; clone size: many; CDR3 DNA: TGCGCCAGCAGCCAAGACGGGGCAGGGAGCACTGAAGCTTTCTTT; CDR3 protein: CASSQDGAGSTEAFF
D gene: TRBD2; J gene: TRBJ2-7; V gene: TRBV27; clone size: many; CDR3 DNA: TGTGCCAGCAGTTTTGCGGGAGGTAACCCCTACGAGCAGTACTTC; CDR3 protein: CASSFAGGNPYEQYF
D gene: -; J gene: TRBJ2-3; V gene: TRBV6-4; clone size: -; CDR3 DNA: TGTGCCAGCAGCAGAACAGGGTTACGAAGAGATACGCAGTATTTT; CDR3 protein: CASSRTGLRRDTQYF
D gene: -; J gene: TRBJ2-3; V gene: TRBV12-3/TRBV12-4; clone size: few; CDR3 DNA: TGTGCCAGCACCTACGGGGATACGCAGTATTTT; CDR3 protein: CASTYGDTQYF
D gene: -; J gene: TRBJ2-3; V gene: TRBV2; clone size: -; CDR3 DNA: TGTGCCAGCAATCCGGGACCGGATACGCAGTATTTT; CDR3 protein: CASNPGPDTQYF
D gene: -; J gene: TRBJ1-5; V gene: TRBV12-3/TRBV12-4; clone size: many; CDR3 DNA: TGTGCCAGCAGTTTAAAGGGAGATAATCAGCCCCAGCATTTT; CDR3 protein: CASSLKGDNQPQHF
D gene: -; J gene: TRBJ2-3; V gene: TRBV7-6; clone size: -; CDR3 DNA: TGTGCCAGCAGCTTAGCCCGGTCGGGGAGCACAGATACGCAGTATTTT; CDR3 protein: CASSLARSGSTDTQYF
D gene: TRBD1; J gene: TRBJ2-2; V gene: TRBV10-3; clone size: -; CDR3 DNA: TGTGCCATCAGCGGACAGGGGGACAGGACCGGGGAGCTGTTTTTT; CDR3 protein: CAISGQGDRTGELFF
D gene: -; J gene: TRBJ1-1; V gene: TRBV20-1; clone size: -; CDR3 DNA: TGCAGTGCTCGGGCGGCGGGTAACCCAGCTTTCTTT; CDR3 protein: CSARAAGNPAFF
D gene: -; J gene: TRBJ2-1; V gene: TRBV7-6; clone size: few; CDR3 DNA: TGTGCCAGCAGCAAGGGGGCTAGCGGATACAATGAGCAGTTCTTC; CDR3 protein: CASSKGASGYNEQFF
D gene: -; J gene: TRBJ2-7; V gene: TRBV20-1; clone size: -; CDR3 DNA: TGCAGTGCTAGGGGGACGGGGCCCTACGAGCAGTACTTC; CDR3 protein: CSARGTGPYEQYF
D gene: TRBD1; J gene: TRBJ2-1; V gene: TRBV5-1; clone size: few; CDR3 DNA: TGCGCCAGCAGCTTGGGTCGACAGGGGAGGTGGTACAATGAGCAGTTCTTC; CDR3 protein: CASSLGRQGRWYNEQFF
D gene: -; J gene: TRBJ2-1; V gene: TRBV2; clone size: few; CDR3 DNA: TGTGCCAGCAGTGATTTGCTCTTCACCTCCTACAATGAGCAGTTCTTC; CDR3 protein: CASSDLLFTSYNEQFF
D gene: TRBD2; J gene: TRBJ2-7; V gene: TRBV12-3/TRBV12-4; clone size: many; CDR3 DNA: TGTGCCAGCAGTGTAGGACTAGCGGGAGCCTACGAGCAGTACTTC; CDR3 protein: CASSVGLAGAYEQYF
D gene: -; J gene: TRBJ2-3; V gene: TRBV19; clone size: few; CDR3 DNA: TGTGCCAGTAGTAAAGGAACAGTGACCCACACAGATACGCAGTATTTT; CDR3 protein: CASSKGTVTHTDTQYF
D gene: -; J gene: TRBJ2-2; V gene: TRBV5-5; clone size: -; CDR3 DNA: TGTGCCAGCAACCTAGGGGGGTCAGGGGAGCTGTTTTTT; CDR3 protein: CASNLGGSGELFF
D gene: -; J gene: TRBJ2-5; V gene: TRBV5-1; clone size: -; CDR3 DNA: TGCGCCAGCAGCTCTGGACGTTTACAAGAGACCCAGTACTTC; CDR3 protein: CASSSGRLQETQYF
D gene: -; J gene: TRBJ1-5; V gene: TRBV20-1; clone size: -; CDR3 DNA: TGCAGTGCTAGCTCCGGGGGGTTAAGCAATCAGCCCCAGCATTTT; CDR3 protein: CSASSGGLSNQPQHF
D gene: TRBD2; J gene: TRBJ2-7; V gene: TRBV2; clone size: many; CDR3 DNA: TGTGCCAGCAGTGTGGCTAGCGGGACCTCCTACGAGCAGTACTTC; CDR3 protein: CASSVASGTSYEQYF
D gene: TRBD1; J gene: TRBJ2-5; V gene: TRBV9; clone size: few; CDR3 DNA: TGTGCCAGCAGCGTGACAGGGGATGGCGAGACCCAGTACTTC; CDR3 protein: CASSVTGDGETQYF
D gene: TRBD1; J gene: TRBJ1-4; V gene: TRBV7-8; clone size: few; CDR3 DNA: TGTGCCAGCAGGTACAGGGGAGCTAATGAAAAACTGTTTTTT; CDR3 protein: CASRYRGANEKLFF
D gene: TRBD2; J gene: TRBJ2-7; V gene: TRBV2; clone size: -; CDR3 DNA: TGTGCCAGTCGGAGAGGACTAGCGGTCGAGCAGTACTTC; CDR3 protein: CASRRGLAVEQYF
D gene: TRBD2; J gene: TRBJ2-3; V gene: TRBV28; clone size: many; CDR3 DNA: TGTGCCACCAAGACTAGCGGTAGCACAGATACGCAGTATTTT; CDR3 protein: CATKTSGSTDTQYF
D gene: TRBD2; J gene: TRBJ2-2; V gene: TRBV3-1; clone size: few; CDR3 DNA: TGTGCCAGCAGCCAGCTAGCGGGGCAAACCGGGGAGCTGTTTTTT; CDR3 protein: CASSQLAGQTGELFF
D gene: -; J gene: TRBJ2-2; V gene: TRBV7-2; clone size: many; CDR3 DNA: TGTGCCAGCAGCTTAGAGTGGGGAGCGAACACCGGGGAGCTGTTTTTT; CDR3 protein: CASSLEWGANTGELFF
D gene: TRBD1; J gene: TRBJ1-1; V gene: TRBV27; clone size: many; CDR3 DNA: TGTGCCAGCAGTTTCCGGGCAGGGGGTGGTGAAGCTTTCTTT; CDR3 protein: CASSFRAGGGEAFF
D gene: TRBD2; J gene: TRBJ2-1; V gene: TRBV4-2; clone size: few; CDR3 DNA: TGTGCCAGCAGGCAGGTCGGACTAGCGGGAACCTTTTCCTACAATGAGCAGTTCTTC; CDR3 protein: CASRQVGLAGTFSYNEQFF
D gene: -; J gene: TRBJ2-5; V gene: TRBV20-1; clone size: -; CDR3 DNA: TGCAGTGATTCTCGACAGGCACAAGAGACCCAGTACTTC; CDR3 protein: CSDSRQAQETQYF
D gene: -; J gene: TRBJ1-4; V gene: TRBV5-1; clone size: -; CDR3 DNA: TGCGCCAGCAGCCAGACCGGGTCCTATAATGAAAAACTGTTTTTT; CDR3 protein: CASSQTGSYNEKLFF
D gene: -; J gene: TRBJ2-1; V gene: TRBV7-6; clone size: -; CDR3 DNA: TGTGCCAGCACCAGCCCAATTAACAATGAGCAGTTCTTC; CDR3 protein: CASTSPINNEQFF
D gene: -; J gene: TRBJ1-1; V gene: TRBV20-1; clone size: -; CDR3 DNA: TGCAGTGTTCGGGGAGGGTACACTGAAGCTTTCTTT; CDR3 protein: CSVRGGYTEAFF
D gene: TRBD1; J gene: TRBJ1-4; V gene: TRBV9; clone size: few; CDR3 DNA: TGTGCCAGCAGCCCGTACTCGGGACAGTCTAATGAAAAACTGTTTTTT; CDR3 protein: CASSPYSGQSNEKLFF
D gene: TRBD2; J gene: TRBJ2-3; V gene: TRBV27; clone size: -; CDR3 DNA: TGTGCCAGCAGTTTTCCTAGCGGGGGGGACGATACGCAGTATTTT; CDR3 protein: CASSFPSGGDDTQYF
D gene: TRBD2; J gene: TRBJ2-7; V gene: TRBV6-5; clone size: -; CDR3 DNA: TGTGCCAGCAGTTACTCGGTGGGACTAGCGGCCTACGAGCAGTACTTC; CDR3 protein: CASSYSVGLAAYEQYF
D gene: -; J gene: TRBJ2-5; V gene: TRBV10-3; clone size: few; CDR3 DNA: TGTGCCATCAGTGAGCCTATTCACAAAACGGGTGCAGGGACGGGAGAGACCCAGTACTTC; CDR3 protein: CAISEPIHKTGAGTGETQYF
D gene: -; J gene: TRBJ2-5; V gene: TRBV28; clone size: -; CDR3 DNA: TGTGCCAGCAGTTTACCTGGCGGGACGGGAGAGACCCAGTACTTC; CDR3 protein: CASSLPGGTGETQYF
D gene: TRBD2; J gene: TRBJ2-3; V gene: TRBV29-1; clone size: -; CDR3 DNA: TGCAGCGTCTCCCATAGTTTTAGCGGGAGATTTGATACGCAGTATTTT; CDR3 protein: CSVSHSFSGRFDTQYF
D gene: -; J gene: TRBJ2-7; V gene: TRBV20-1; clone size: few; CDR3 DNA: TGCAGTGCTAACCCGAGGGTAGGCTACGAGCAGTACTTC; CDR3 protein: CSANPRVGYEQYF
D gene: -; J gene: TRBJ2-7; V gene: TRBV3-1; clone size: -; CDR3 DNA: TGTGCCAGCAGCCAGGCCCGAGCCGAGCAGTACTTC; CDR3 protein: CASSQARAEQYF
D gene: -; J gene: TRBJ2-3; V gene: TRBV5-1; clone size: -; CDR3 DNA: TGCGCCACCAGCTTGGCCGGGAAGGGCCCAGATACGCAGTATTTT; CDR3 protein: CATSLAGKGPDTQYF
D gene: -; J gene: TRBJ1-4; V gene: TRBV5-6; clone size: few; CDR3 DNA: TGTGCCAGCAGCCGGATTGCAGTTAATGAAAAACTGTTTTTT; CDR3 protein: CASSRIAVNEKLFF
D gene: TRBD1; J gene: TRBJ2-2; V gene: TRBV5-1; clone size: -; CDR3 DNA: TGCGCCAGCAGCTTGGGAACCGGGACAGGGGGCACCGGGGAGCTGTTTTTT; CDR3 protein: CASSLGTGTGGTGELFF
D gene: -; J gene: TRBJ2-2; V gene: TRBV5-5; clone size: many; CDR3 DNA: TGTGCCAGCAGGACACCCGGGCGTTCCGGGGAGCTGTTTTTT; CDR3 protein: CASRTPGRSGELFF
D gene: TRBD2; J gene: TRBJ2-7; V gene: TRBV12-3/TRBV12-4; clone size: few; CDR3 DNA: TGTGCCAGCAGTCGGTTGACTAGCGCTTACGAGCAGTACTTC; CDR3 protein: CASSRLTSAYEQYF
D gene: TRBD2; J gene: TRBJ2-7; V gene: TRBV6-2/TRBV6-3; clone size: few; CDR3 DNA: TGTGCCAGTTCCTTTTCCGGGACTAGCGGTCTCTACGAGCAGTACTTC; CDR3 protein: CASSFSGTSGLYEQYF
D gene: TRBD2; J gene: TRBJ2-4; V gene: TRBV4-2; clone size: -; CDR3 DNA: TGTGCCAGCAGCCGGGGACTAGCGGGGGGTTTGTTAGCCAAAAACATTCAGTACTTC; CDR3 protein: CASSRGLAGGLLAKNIQYF
D gene: -; J gene: TRBJ2-1; V gene: TRBV12-3/TRBV12-4; clone size: many; CDR3 DNA: TGTGCCAGCAGTTTATCCAGCGGTAAGAATGAGCAGTTCTTC; CDR3 protein: CASSLSSGKNEQFF
D gene: -; J gene: TRBJ1-5; V gene: TRBV4-3; clone size: -; CDR3 DNA: TGCGCCAGCAGCCAAGAGGTGGTCGGTCAGCCCCAGCATTTT; CDR3 protein: CASSQEVVGQPQHF